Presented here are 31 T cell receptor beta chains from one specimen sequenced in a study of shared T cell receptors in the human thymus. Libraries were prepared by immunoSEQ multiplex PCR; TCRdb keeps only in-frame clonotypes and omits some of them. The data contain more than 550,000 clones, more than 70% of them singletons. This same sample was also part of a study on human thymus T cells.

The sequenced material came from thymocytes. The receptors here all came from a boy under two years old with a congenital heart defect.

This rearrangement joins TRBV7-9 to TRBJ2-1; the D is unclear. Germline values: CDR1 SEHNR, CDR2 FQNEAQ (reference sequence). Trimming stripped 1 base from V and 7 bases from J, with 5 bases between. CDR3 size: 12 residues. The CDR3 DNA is TGTGCCAGCAGCTTAGAACAGAATGAGCAGTTCTTC. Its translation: CASSLEQNEQFF.

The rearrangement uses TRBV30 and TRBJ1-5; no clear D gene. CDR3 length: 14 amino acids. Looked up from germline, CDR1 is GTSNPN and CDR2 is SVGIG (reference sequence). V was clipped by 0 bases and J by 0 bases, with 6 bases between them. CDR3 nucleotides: TGTGCCTGGAGTGTAACAAATAGCAATCAGCCCCAGCATTTT. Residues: CAWSVTNSNQPQHF.

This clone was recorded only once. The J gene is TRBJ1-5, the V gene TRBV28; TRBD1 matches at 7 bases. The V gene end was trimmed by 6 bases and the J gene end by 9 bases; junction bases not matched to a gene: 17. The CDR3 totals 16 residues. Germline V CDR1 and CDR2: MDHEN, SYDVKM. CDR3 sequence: CASRLEGAGVHGPQHF. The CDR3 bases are TGTGCCAGCAGGCTAGAGGGGGCAGGGGTGCATGGGCCCCAGCATTTT.

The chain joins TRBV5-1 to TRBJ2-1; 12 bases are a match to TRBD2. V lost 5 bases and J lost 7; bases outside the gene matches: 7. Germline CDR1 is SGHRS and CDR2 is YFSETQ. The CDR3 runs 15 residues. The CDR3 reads CASRSRTSGTNEQFF. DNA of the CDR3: TGCGCCAGCAGGTCAAGGACTAGCGGGACGAATGAGCAGTTCTTC.

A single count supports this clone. For the CDR3, the DNA is TGCGCCAGCAGCTCGAGGAGCAGCTCTGGGGCCAACGTCCTGACTTTC. It specifies CASSSRSSSGANVLTF. The J gene is TRBJ2-6, the V gene TRBV4-1, with unresolved D. Germline CDR1 reads MGHRA; CDR2 reads YSYEKL. The ends were cut back, 5 bases at V and 0 bases at J, with 11 bases in the middle. The CDR3 is made up of 16 amino acids.

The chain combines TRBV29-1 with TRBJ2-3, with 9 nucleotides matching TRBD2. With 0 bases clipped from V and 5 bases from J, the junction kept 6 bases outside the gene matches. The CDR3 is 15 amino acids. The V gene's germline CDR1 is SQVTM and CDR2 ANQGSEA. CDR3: CSVEDPSGVKDTQYF. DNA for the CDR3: TGCAGCGTTGAAGACCCTAGCGGGGTTAAAGATACGCAGTATTTT.

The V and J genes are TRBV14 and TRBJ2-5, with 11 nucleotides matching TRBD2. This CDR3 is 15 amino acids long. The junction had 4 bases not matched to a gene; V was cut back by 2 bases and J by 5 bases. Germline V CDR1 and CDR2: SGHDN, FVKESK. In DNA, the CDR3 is TGTGCCAGCAGCCAAACTAGCGGGAGTGGGGAGACCCAGTACTTC. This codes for CASSQTSGSGETQYF.

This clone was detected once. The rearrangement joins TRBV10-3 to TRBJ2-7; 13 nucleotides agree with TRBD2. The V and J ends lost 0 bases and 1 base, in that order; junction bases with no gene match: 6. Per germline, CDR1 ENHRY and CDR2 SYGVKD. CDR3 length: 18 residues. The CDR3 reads CAISESRTSGGRSYEQYF. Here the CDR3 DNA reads TGTGCCATCAGTGAGTCTAGGACTAGCGGGGGCCGATCCTACGAGCAGTACTTC.

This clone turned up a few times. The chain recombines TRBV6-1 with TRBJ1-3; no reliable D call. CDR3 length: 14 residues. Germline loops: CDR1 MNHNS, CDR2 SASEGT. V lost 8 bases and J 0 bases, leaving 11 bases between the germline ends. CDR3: CASLRSLSGNTIYF. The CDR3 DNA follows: TGTGCCAGCTTACGGTCCCTCTCTGGAAACACCATATATTTT.

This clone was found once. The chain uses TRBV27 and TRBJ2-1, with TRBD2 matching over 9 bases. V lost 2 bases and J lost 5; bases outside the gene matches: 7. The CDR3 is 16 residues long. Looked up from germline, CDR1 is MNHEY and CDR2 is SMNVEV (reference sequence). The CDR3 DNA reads TGTGCCAGCAGTTTAGCCGGACTAGCGAGGAACAATGAGCAGTTCTTC. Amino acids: CASSLAGLARNNEQFF.

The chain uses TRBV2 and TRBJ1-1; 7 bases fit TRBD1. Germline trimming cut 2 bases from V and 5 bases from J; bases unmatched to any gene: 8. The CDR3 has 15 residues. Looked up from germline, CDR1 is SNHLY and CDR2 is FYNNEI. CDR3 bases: TGTGCCAGCAGTGAAAACGTAGGGGGCCGGACTGAAGCTTTCTTT. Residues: CASSENVGGRTEAFF.

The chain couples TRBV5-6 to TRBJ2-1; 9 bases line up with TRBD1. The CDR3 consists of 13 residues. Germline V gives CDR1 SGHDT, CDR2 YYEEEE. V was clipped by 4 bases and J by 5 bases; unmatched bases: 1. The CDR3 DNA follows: TGTGCCAGCAGCAACAGGGGGCACAATGAGCAGTTCTTC. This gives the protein CASSNRGHNEQFF. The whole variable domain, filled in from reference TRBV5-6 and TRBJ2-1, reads DAGVTQSPTHLIKTRGQQVTLRCSPKSGHDTVSWYQQALGQGPQFIFQYYEEEERQRGNFPDRFSGHQFPNYSSELNVNALLLGDSALYLCASSNRGHNEQFFGPGTRLTVL.

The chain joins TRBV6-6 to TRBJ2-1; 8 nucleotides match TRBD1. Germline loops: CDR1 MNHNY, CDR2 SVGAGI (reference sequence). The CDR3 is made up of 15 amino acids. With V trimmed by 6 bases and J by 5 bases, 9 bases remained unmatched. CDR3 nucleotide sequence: TGTGCCAGCAGCTTCAACAGGGGGAGGCACAATGAGCAGTTCTTC. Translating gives CASSFNRGRHNEQFF.

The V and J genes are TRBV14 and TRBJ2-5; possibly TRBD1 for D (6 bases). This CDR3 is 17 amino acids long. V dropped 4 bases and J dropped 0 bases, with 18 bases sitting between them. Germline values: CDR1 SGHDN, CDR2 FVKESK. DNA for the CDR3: TGTGCCAGCAGCCCCAGTTTCGGACAGACCTACCAAGAGACCCAGTACTTC. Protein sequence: CASSPSFGQTYQETQYF.

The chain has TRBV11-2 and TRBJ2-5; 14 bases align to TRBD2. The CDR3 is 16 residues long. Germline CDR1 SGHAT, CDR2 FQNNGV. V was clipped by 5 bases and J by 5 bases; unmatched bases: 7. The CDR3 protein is CASSTRTSGGLETQYF. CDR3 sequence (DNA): TGTGCCAGCAGCACCCGGACTAGCGGGGGGTTGGAGACCCAGTACTTC.

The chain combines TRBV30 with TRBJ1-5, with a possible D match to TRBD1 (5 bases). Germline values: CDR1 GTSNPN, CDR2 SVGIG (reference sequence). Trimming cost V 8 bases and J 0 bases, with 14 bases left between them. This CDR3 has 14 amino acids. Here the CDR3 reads CAIDGGNSNQPQHF. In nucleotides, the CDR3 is TGTGCCATAGACGGGGGAAATAGCAATCAGCCCCAGCATTTT.

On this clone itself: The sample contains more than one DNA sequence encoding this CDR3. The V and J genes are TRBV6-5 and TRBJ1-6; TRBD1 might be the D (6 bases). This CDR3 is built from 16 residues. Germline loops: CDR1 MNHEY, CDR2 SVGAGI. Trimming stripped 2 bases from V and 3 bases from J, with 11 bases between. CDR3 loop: CASSYGQTSYNSPLHF. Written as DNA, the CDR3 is TGTGCCAGCAGTTACGGACAGACAAGCTATAATTCACCCCTCCACTTT.

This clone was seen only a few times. The CDR3 loop reads CASKLRGGRTDTQYF. The DNA of the CDR3 is TGCGCCAGCAAATTACGGGGGGGACGCACAGATACGCAGTATTTT. The chain has TRBV5-1 and TRBJ2-3, with 8 bases that match TRBD2. With 6 bases clipped from V and 1 base from J, the junction kept 7 bases outside the gene matches. CDR1 SGHRS and CDR2 YFSETQ come from the germline V gene. The CDR3 consists of 15 residues.

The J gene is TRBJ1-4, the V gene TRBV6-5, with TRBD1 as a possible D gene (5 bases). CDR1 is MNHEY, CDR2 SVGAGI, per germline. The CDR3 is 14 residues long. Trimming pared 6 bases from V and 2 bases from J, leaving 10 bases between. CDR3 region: CASSRQYTNEKLFF. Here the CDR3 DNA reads TGTGCCAGCAGCCGACAGTATACTAATGAAAAACTGTTTTTT.

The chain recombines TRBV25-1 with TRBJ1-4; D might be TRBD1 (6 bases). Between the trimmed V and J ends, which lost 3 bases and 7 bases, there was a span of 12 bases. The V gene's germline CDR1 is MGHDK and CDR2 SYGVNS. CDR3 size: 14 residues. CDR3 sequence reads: CASSDLDSPEKLFF. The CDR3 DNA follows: TGTGCCAGCAGTGACTTGGACAGTCCTGAAAAACTGTTTTTT.

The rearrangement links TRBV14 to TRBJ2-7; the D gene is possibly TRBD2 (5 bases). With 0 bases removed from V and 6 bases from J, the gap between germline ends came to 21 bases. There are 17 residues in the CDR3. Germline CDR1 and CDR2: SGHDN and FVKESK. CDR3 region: CASSQDLGPSPEGEQYF. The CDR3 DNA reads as TGTGCCAGCAGCCAAGATCTTGGGCCTTCCCCAGAGGGCGAGCAGTACTTC.

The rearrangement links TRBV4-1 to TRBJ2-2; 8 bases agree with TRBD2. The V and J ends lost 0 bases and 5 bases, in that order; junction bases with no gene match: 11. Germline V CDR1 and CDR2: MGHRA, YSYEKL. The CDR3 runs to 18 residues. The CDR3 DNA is TGCGCCAGCAGCCAAGATCCGGGGCGAGGCGGGGGGACCGGGGAGCTGTTTTTT. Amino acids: CASSQDPGRGGGTGELFF.

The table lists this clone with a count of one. The CDR3 coding sequence is TGCAGCGTTGAAGCGGCTAGCATTTACAATGAGCAGTTCTTC. As protein: CSVEAASIYNEQFF. This sequence joins TRBV29-1 and TRBJ2-1; TRBD2 is a possible D gene (5 bases). Deletions cut 1 base from V and 4 bases from J, with 11 bases between. The length of the CDR3 is 14 residues. CDR1 is SQVTM and CDR2 is ANQGSEA in the germline V gene.

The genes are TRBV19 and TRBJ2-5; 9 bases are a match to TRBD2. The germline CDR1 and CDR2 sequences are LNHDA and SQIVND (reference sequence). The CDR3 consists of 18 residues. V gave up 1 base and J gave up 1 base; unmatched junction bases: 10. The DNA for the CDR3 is TGTGCCAGTAGTATAGCCCCCAGTAGCGGGAGAGCCCAAGAGACCCAGTACTTC. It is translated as CASSIAPSSGRAQETQYF.

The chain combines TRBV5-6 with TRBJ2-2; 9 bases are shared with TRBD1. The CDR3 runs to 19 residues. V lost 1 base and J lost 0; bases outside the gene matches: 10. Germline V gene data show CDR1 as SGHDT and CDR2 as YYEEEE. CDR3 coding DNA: TGTGCCAGCAGCTTGTCGCGTACCCGACAGGGGGCGAACACCGGGGAGCTGTTTTTT. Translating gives CASSLSRTRQGANTGELFF.

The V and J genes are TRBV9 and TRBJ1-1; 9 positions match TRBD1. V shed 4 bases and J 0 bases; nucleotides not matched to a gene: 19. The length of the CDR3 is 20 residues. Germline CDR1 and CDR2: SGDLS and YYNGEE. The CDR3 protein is CASSTTVGTGKDSVNTEAFF. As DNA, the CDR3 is TGTGCCAGCAGCACCACAGTAGGGACAGGGAAGGATAGCGTGAACACTGAAGCTTTCTTT. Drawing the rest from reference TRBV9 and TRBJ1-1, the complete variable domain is DSGVTQTPKHLITATGQRVTLRCSPRSGDLSVYWYQQSLDQGLQFLIQYYNGEERAKGNILERFSAQQFPDLHSELNLSSLELGDSALYFCASSTTVGTGKDSVNTEAFFGQGTRLTVV.

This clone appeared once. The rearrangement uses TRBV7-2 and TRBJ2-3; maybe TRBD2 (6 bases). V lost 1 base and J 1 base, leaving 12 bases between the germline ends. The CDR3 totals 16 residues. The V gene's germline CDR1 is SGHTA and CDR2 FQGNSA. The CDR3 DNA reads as TGTGCCAGCAGCTTAGGTCCTAGCGAGGGCACAGATACGCAGTATTTT. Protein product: CASSLGPSEGTDTQYF.

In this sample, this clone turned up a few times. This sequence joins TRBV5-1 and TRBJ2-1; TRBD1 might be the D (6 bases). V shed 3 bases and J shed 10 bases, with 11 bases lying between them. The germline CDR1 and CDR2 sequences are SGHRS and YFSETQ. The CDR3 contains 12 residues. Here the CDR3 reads CASSCRGREQFF. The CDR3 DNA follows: TGCGCCAGCAGCTGCAGGGGTCGCGAGCAGTTCTTC.

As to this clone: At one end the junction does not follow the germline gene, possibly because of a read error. CDR3 amino acids: CAISGGAWSGSKDTQYF. CDR3 DNA sequence: TGTGCCATCAGTGGGGGGGCTTGGAGCGGGAGCAAAGATACGCAGTATTTT. The genes are TRBV10-3 and TRBJ2-3; 8 bases map to TRBD2. This CDR3 spans 17 amino acids. Per germline, CDR1 ENHRY and CDR2 SYGVKD.

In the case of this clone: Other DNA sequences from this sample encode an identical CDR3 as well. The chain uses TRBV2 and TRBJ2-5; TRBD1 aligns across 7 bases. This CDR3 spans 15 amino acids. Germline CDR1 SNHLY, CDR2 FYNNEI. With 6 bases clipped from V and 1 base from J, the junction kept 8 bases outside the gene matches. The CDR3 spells CASSEVRDSQETQYF. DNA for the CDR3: TGTGCCAGCAGCGAGGTTCGGGACAGCCAAGAGACCCAGTACTTC.

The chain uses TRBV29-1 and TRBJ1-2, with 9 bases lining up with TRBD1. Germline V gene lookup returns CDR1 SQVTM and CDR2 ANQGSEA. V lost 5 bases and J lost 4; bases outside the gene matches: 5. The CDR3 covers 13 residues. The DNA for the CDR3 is TGCAGCGTTATCAAGACAGGGGGCTATGGCTACACCTTC. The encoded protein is CSVIKTGGYGYTF.